Below, one T cell receptor (beta chain) is given with its context. Its antigen is undetermined. Relative to the germline gene, one junction end is altered; a read error may explain this. The data derive from a study of cytomegalovirus exposure and HLA in healthy donors. The CDR3 contains 14 residues. The V gene's germline CDR1 is SEHNR and CDR2 FQNEAQ (reference sequence). Study observations and caveats: Most TCR sequences were seen very rarely across donors, but some public TCRs occurred in many. Reports described diagnosis of cytomegalovirus status by the classifier as highly specific and sensitive.

Assay used: immunoSEQ multiplex PCR; TCRdb lists only in-frame clones, some missing. The table shows around 150,000 clones, with about 96% occurring only once. The donors were in the 120-subject validation cohort, distinct from the approximately 670-subject first cohort. The material sequenced was PBMCs. The clonotype comes from a woman aged 18 to 35 in good health and CMV-seronegative. The chain recombines TRBV7-9 with TRBJ1-2, with 9 bases lining up with TRBD1. This CDR3 reads CASSFRPTDRGVFF. The CDR3 region has the DNA TGTGCCAGCAGCTTCAGACCGACGGACAGGGGTGTTTTCTTC.